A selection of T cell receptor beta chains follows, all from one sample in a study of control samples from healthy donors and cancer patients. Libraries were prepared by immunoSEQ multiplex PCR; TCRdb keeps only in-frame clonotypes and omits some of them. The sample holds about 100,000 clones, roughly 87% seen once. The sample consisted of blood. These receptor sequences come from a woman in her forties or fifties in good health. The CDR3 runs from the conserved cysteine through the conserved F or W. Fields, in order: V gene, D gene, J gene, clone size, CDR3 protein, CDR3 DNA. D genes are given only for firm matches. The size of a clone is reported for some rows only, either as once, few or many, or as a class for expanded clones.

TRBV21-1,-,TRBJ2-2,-,CASSPSLATNTGELFF,TGTGCCAGCAGCCCAAGCCTAGCGACTAACACCGGGGAGCTGTTTTTT
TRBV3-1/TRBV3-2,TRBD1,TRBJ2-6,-,CASSRQGSGANVLTF,TGTGCCAGCAGCCGACAGGGTTCTGGGGCCAACGTCCTGACTTTC
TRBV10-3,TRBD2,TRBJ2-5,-,CAIRGGTETQYF,TGTGCCATCCGGGGGGGGACCGAGACCCAGTACTTC
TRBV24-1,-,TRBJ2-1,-,CATSDTYGNEQFF,TGTGCCACCAGTGATACCTATGGCAATGAGCAGTTCTTC
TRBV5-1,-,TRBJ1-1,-,CASSLVELNTEAFF,TGCGCCAGCAGCTTGGTGGAGTTGAACACTGAAGCTTTCTTT
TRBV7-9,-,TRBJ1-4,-,CASSLSGEKLFF,TGTGCCAGCAGCTTATCAGGTGAAAAACTGTTTTTT
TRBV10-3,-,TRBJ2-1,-,CAISSLGPRRFF,TGTGCCATCTCTAGTCTAGGGCCGAGGCGGTTCTTC
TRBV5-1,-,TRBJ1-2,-,CASSSGGGYGYTF,TGCGCCAGCAGCTCGGGAGGGGGCTATGGCTACACCTTC
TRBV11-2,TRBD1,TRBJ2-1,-,CASSFWETGGARNEQFF,TGTGCCAGCAGCTTTTGGGAGACAGGGGGCGCAAGAAATGAGCAGTTCTTC
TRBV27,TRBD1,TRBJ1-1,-,CASGRQGNTEAFF,TGTGCCAGCGGCCGACAGGGGAACACTGAAGCTTTCTTT
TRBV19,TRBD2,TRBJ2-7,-,CASSLSGGYEQYF,TGTGCCAGTAGTTTATCGGGGGGCTACGAGCAGTACTTC
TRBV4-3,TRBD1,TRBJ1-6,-,CASSQDYRGNNSPLHF,TGCGCCAGCAGCCAAGATTACAGGGGAAATAATTCACCCCTCCACTTT
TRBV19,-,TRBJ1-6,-,CASAGQETYNSPLHF,TGTGCCAGTGCGGGCCAGGAAACCTATAATTCACCCCTCCACTTT
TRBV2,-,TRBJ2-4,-,CASGRDLAKNIQYF,TGTGCCAGCGGACGGGACCTAGCCAAAAACATTCAGTACTTC
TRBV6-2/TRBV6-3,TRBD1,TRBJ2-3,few,CASSYTRGTGYTDTQYF,TGTGCCAGCAGTTACACCCGGGGGACAGGGTACACAGATACGCAGTATTTT
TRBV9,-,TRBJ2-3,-,CASSPRDRVLDTQYF,TGTGCCAGCAGCCCGCGGGACAGAGTACTTGATACGCAGTATTTT
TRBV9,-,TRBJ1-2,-,CASSVVLSYGYTF,TGTGCCAGCAGCGTAGTTCTGAGTTATGGCTACACCTTC
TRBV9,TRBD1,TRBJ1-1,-,CASSVLPQGALAFF,TGTGCCAGCAGCGTACTTCCCCAGGGGGCACTAGCTTTCTTT
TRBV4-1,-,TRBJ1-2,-,CASSLPPGGQDYGYTF,TGCGCCAGCAGCCTGCCTCCGGGGGGGCAAGACTATGGCTACACCTTC
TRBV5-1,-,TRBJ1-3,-,CASSQDPSSGNTIYF,TGCGCCAGCAGCCAAGATCCTAGCTCTGGAAACACCATATATTTT
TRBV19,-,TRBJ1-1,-,CASSILRDTEAFF,TGTGCCAGTAGTATATTAAGGGACACTGAAGCTTTCTTT
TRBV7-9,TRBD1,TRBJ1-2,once,CASGQGFNYGYTF,TGTGCCAGTGGACAGGGCTTTAACTATGGCTACACCTTC
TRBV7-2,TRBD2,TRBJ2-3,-,CASSMGLARADTQYF,TGTGCCAGCAGCATGGGACTAGCTAGGGCAGATACGCAGTATTTT
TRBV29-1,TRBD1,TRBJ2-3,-,CSVLRQGMGDTQYF,TGCAGCGTCCTTCGACAGGGTATGGGGGATACGCAGTATTTT
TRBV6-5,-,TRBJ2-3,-,CASSSPAGPLTDTQYF,TGTGCCAGCAGTTCCCCAGCGGGCCCCCTCACAGATACGCAGTATTTT
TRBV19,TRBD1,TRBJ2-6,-,CASSIGTGNVWSGANVLTF,TGTGCCAGTAGTATTGGGACAGGGAACGTCTGGTCTGGGGCCAACGTCCTGACTTTC
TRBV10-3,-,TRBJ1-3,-,CAISEPRNRGNTIYF,TGTGCCATCAGTGAGCCGAGGAATCGGGGAAACACCATATATTTT